This T cell receptor (beta chain) was recorded in a study of beta chain features in type 1 diabetes. In the study overall: Age, gender and cell yields were alike across patients and healthy donors.

The sequenced template was cDNA made from the entire isolated RNA. Assay used: immunoSEQ multiplex PCR; TCRdb lists only in-frame clones, some missing. The data show 360,000 or so clones, roughly a fifth seen once. Germline V gives CDR1 GTSNPN, CDR2 SVGIG (reference sequence). The CDR3 has 13 amino acids. Losses at the gene ends were 5 bases for V and 4 bases for J; bases not matched to a gene: 1. By way of CD45RO/CCR7/CD25/CD127/CD95/CD27, the CD4+ regulatory, stem cell-like memory, central memory and naive cells were sorted. Each sorted fraction was over 98% pure. Specimen: naive CD4+ T cells from blood. This clonotype was obtained from a woman aged 18-29 years in good health. The V call is TRBV30, the J call TRBJ2-5; 13 bases agree with TRBD2. The CDR3 DNA sequence: TGTGCCTGGGGACTAGCGGGAGCAGAGACCCAGTACTTC. Protein sequence: CAWGLAGAETQYF.